The next 28 T cell receptor beta chains were all read from a single sample in a study of cytomegalovirus exposure and HLA in healthy donors. Primers for the PCR totalled 60 Vbeta and 13 Jbeta. This table comes from immunoSEQ multiplex PCR, and its TCRdb copy is limited to in-frame clones, with some not included. The table lists fewer than 200,000 clones, approximately 70% of them singletons. The sample comprised PBMCs. Receptors were obtained from a man aged 35-49 years in good health and CMV-seropositive.

The chain recombines TRBV15 with TRBJ1-5; D is unresolved. This CDR3 has 15 residues. Germline assignment: CDR1 LNHNV and CDR2 YYDKDF (reference sequence). V gave up 0 bases and J gave up 0 bases, with 6 bases separating them. The CDR3 DNA reads TGTGCCACCAGCAGAGAACAGTATAGCAATCAGCCCCAGCATTTT. This encodes CATSREQYSNQPQHF.

The chain combines TRBV7-2 with TRBJ1-5; the match to TRBD1 covers 10 bases. CDR3 size: 16 residues. The junction had 6 bases not matched to a gene; V was cut back by 5 bases and J by 2 bases. CDR1 is SGHTA, CDR2 FQGNSA, per germline. CDR3 sequence reads: CASSRSTGGGNQPQHF. The CDR3 DNA follows: TGTGCCAGCAGCCGTTCGACAGGGGGCGGCAATCAGCCCCAGCATTTT.

This clone appeared a few times. The chain carries TRBV7-2 and TRBJ2-3, with D tentatively TRBD2 (5 bases). Germline CDR1 SGHTA, CDR2 FQGNSA. This CDR3 region has 13 residues. V was trimmed by 5 bases and J by 0 bases, leaving 6 bases between them. CDR3 residues: CASSGESTDTQYF. CDR3 DNA: TGTGCCAGCAGCGGGGAGAGCACAGATACGCAGTATTTT. The whole variable domain, remainder taken from reference TRBV7-2 and TRBJ2-3, is GAGVSQSPSNKVTEKGKDVELRCDPISGHTALYWYRQSLGQGLEFLIYFQGNSAPDKSGLPSDRFSAERTGGSVSTLTIQRTQQEDSAVYLCASSGESTDTQYFGPGTRLTVL.

The chain joins TRBV4-2 to TRBJ1-2; D may be TRBD1 (6 bases). Deletions cut 5 bases from V and 0 bases from J, with 13 bases between. Germline values: CDR1 LGHNA, CDR2 YNFKEQ. The CDR3 sequence is 15 residues long. The CDR3 DNA reads as TGTGCCAGCAGCTTAGACAGGACACCTAACTATGGCTACACCTTC. It specifies CASSLDRTPNYGYTF.

The rearrangement links TRBV27 to TRBJ1-2; tentatively, D is TRBD1 (6 bases). V dropped 5 bases and J dropped 5 bases, with 12 bases sitting between them. The length of the CDR3 is 13 residues. Germline values: CDR1 MNHEY, CDR2 SMNVEV (reference sequence). The DNA for the CDR3 is TGTGCCAGCAGTCCCCTAGGACAGTATGGCTACACCTTC. Protein: CASSPLGQYGYTF.

The chain carries TRBV6-1 and TRBJ1-5, with D tentatively TRBD1 (6 bases). V gave up 6 bases and J gave up 9 bases, with 18 bases separating them. The CDR3 is 14 residues long. CDR1 is MNHNS, CDR2 SASEGT, per germline. Written as DNA, the CDR3 is TGTGCCAGCAGCCAAGGGGGGGGAACTACGCCCCAGCATTTT. Translating it yields CASSQGGGTTPQHF.

The genes are TRBV28 and TRBJ2-1, with unresolved D. CDR1 and CDR2 from the germline V gene are MDHEN and SYDVKM. This CDR3 has 14 residues. V was cut by 7 bases and J by 4 bases, with 14 bases left in between. The CDR3: CASNSLSGYNEQFF. The CDR3 DNA sequence: TGTGCCAGCAACTCTCTTTCGGGTTACAATGAGCAGTTCTTC.

In this sample, this clone turned up once. This chain links TRBV27 with TRBJ2-2, with TRBD2 identical over 9 bases. V lost 4 bases, J lost 2 bases, and 11 bases stayed unmatched. The CDR3 contains 18 residues. Germline CDR1 is MNHEY and CDR2 is SMNVEV (reference sequence). As DNA, the CDR3 is TGTGCCAGCAGTTCATGGGGCCCGGGACTAGCCAACACCGGGGAGCTGTTTTTT. Translating it yields CASSSWGPGLANTGELFF.

Concerning this clone: The junction does not match germline at one end; this may be a read error. The genes are TRBV7-9 and TRBJ1-1; 9 bases map to TRBD1. The CDR3 consists of 14 residues. CDR1 and CDR2 (germline): SEHNR, FQNEAQ (reference sequence). The CDR3 bases are TGTGCCAGCAGCCGGGACAGGGTGAAGACTGAAGCTTTCTTT. Amino acids: CASSRDRVKTEAFF. Looking up the rest from reference TRBV7-9 and TRBJ1-1 gives the full variable domain: DTGVSQNPRHKITKRGQNVTFRCDPISEHNRLYWYRQTLGQGPEFLTYFQNEAQLEKSRLLSDRFSAERPKGSFSTLEIQRTEQGDSAMYLCASSRDRVKTEAFFGQGTRLTVV.

The chain recombines TRBV5-1 with TRBJ2-2, with 12 positions matching TRBD1. Trimming removed 4 bases from V and 7 bases from J; junction bases left unmatched: 11. This CDR3 comprises 17 residues. Germline CDR1 SGHRS, CDR2 YFSETQ. The CDR3 DNA reads TGCGCCAGCAGCCCGAATTCGGGACAGGGGGCTGTCGGGGAGCTGTTTTTT. This sequence encodes CASSPNSGQGAVGELFF.

The rearrangement joins TRBV29-1 to TRBJ2-6, with D possibly being TRBD1 (6 bases). Trimming took 7 bases from V and 0 from J, leaving 10 bases between them. The germline gives CDR1 SQVTM, CDR2 ANQGSEA. The CDR3 length is 14 residues. CDR3 bases: TGCAGCGCCGAGGGGGACTCTGGGGCCAACGTCCTGACTTTC. Its translation is CSAEGDSGANVLTF. Full variable domain (remainder filled in from reference TRBV29-1 and TRBJ2-6): SAVISQKPSRDICQRGTSLTIQCQVDSQVTMMFWYRQQPGQSLTLIATANQGSEATYESGFVIDKFPISRPNLTFSTLTVSNMSPEDSSIYLCSAEGDSGANVLTFGAGSRLTVL.

This chain connects TRBV10-3 to TRBJ2-3, with D uncertain. The CDR3 extends over 15 amino acids. Per the germline V gene, CDR1 is ENHRY and CDR2 is SYGVKD. Trimming removed 6 bases from V and 0 bases from J, with 13 bases in between. This CDR3 is CAISRSTPSTDTQYF. The CDR3 DNA is TGTGCCATCAGCAGATCGACACCGAGCACAGATACGCAGTATTTT.

The chain is built from TRBV18 and TRBJ2-5; no clear D gene. This CDR3 has 13 amino acids. Germline loops: CDR1 KGHSH, CDR2 LQKENI. V gave up 3 bases and J gave up 5 bases, with 10 bases separating them. The CDR3 spells CASSPESWETQYF. The CDR3 coding sequence is TGTGCCAGCTCACCTGAGAGCTGGGAGACCCAGTACTTC.

This chain joins TRBV7-9 and TRBJ2-3; D possibly corresponds to TRBD2 (6 bases). Per germline, CDR1 SEHNR and CDR2 FQNEAQ (reference sequence). V lost 5 bases to trimming and J lost 4 bases, with 13 bases between them. The CDR3 loop spans 14 amino acids. CDR3 protein: CASSPTWGADTQYF. In DNA, the CDR3 is TGTGCCAGCAGCCCAACTTGGGGGGCAGATACGCAGTATTTT.

This chain connects TRBV5-4 to TRBJ2-5; D remains ambiguous. The end of the DNA aligns better with TRBJ2-7, so the J call may be wrong. This CDR3 has 13 residues. Germline CDR1 SGHNT, CDR2 YYREEE (reference sequence). This chain's CDR3 is CASSLKSSYEQYF. CDR3 nucleotides: TGTGCCAGCAGCTTGAAGAGCTCCTACGAGCAGTACTTC.

This CDR3 is CASSLTTSTDTQYF. CDR3 sequence (DNA): TGTGCCAGCAGCTTAACGACTAGCACAGATACGCAGTATTTT. The rearrangement uses TRBV7-9 and TRBJ2-3; D not resolved. CDR1 and CDR2 from the germline V gene are SEHNR and FQNEAQ (reference sequence). CDR3 size: 14 residues. V shed 2 bases and J shed 0 bases, with 6 bases lying between them.

In the case of this clone: Distinct nucleotide sequences in the sample also encode this CDR3. The gene calls are TRBV30 and TRBJ1-5, with 9 positions matching TRBD1. After removal of 3 bases from V and 2 bases from J, the junction contained 2 bases not matched to a gene. CDR1 and CDR2 from the germline V gene are GTSNPN and SVGIG (reference sequence). The CDR3 runs to 14 residues. In DNA form, the CDR3 reads TGTGCCTGGAGGGGACAGGGAGGCAATCAGCCCCAGCATTTT. Protein product: CAWRGQGGNQPQHF.

The gene calls are TRBV27 and TRBJ1-5, with 7 bases aligning to TRBD1. CDR3 length equals 15 residues. Germline CDR1 and CDR2: MNHEY and SMNVEV (reference sequence). The ends lost 4 bases at V and 4 bases at J; junction bases unmatched: 7. CDR3 region: CASSYTTGPNQPQHF. The CDR3 nucleotides read TGTGCCAGCAGTTATACGACAGGGCCTAATCAGCCCCAGCATTTT.

This clone appeared once. The V and J genes are TRBV7-2 and TRBJ2-3, with 10 bases aligning to TRBD2. CDR3 size: 16 residues. With V trimmed by 5 bases and J by 3 bases, 8 bases remained unmatched. Germline CDR1 and CDR2: SGHTA and FQGNSA. For the CDR3, the DNA is TGTGCCAGCAGCCCGAACACTAGCGGGAAGACAGATACGCAGTATTTT. Protein product: CASSPNTSGKTDTQYF.

This clone was observed a few times. The chain has TRBV7-2 and TRBJ2-6; D ambiguous. Deletions cut 7 bases from V and 0 bases from J, with 4 bases between. Germline-derived CDR1 and CDR2 are SGHTA and FQGNSA. This CDR3 spans 13 amino acids. In DNA, the CDR3 is TGTGCCAGCATTCACTCTGGGGCCAACGTCCTGACTTTC. Translating it yields CASIHSGANVLTF.

The CDR3 nucleotides are TGTGCCATCAGTGACTGGAGCGGTTCCTACAATGAGCAGTTCTTC. Protein: CAISDWSGSYNEQFF. The chain combines TRBV10-3 with TRBJ2-1, with D possibly TRBD2 on 5 matching bases. V was clipped by 3 bases and J by 1 base, with 10 bases between them. There are 15 residues in the CDR3. From germline, CDR1 is ENHRY and CDR2 SYGVKD.

The chain uses TRBV5-1 and TRBJ1-5; weak D call: TRBD1 (5 bases). The CDR3 is 15 amino acids. The V and J ends lost 0 bases and 6 bases respectively, with 13 bases between them. Germline values: CDR1 SGHRS, CDR2 YFSETQ. For the CDR3, the DNA is TGCGCCAGCAGCTTGGGGGGAGGGGAGGGTCAGCCCCAGCATTTT. It is translated as CASSLGGGEGQPQHF.

This chain uses TRBV29-1 with TRBJ2-7; TRBD1 is a possible D gene (5 bases). From germline, CDR1 is SQVTM and CDR2 ANQGSEA. The V end was cut by 3 bases, the J end by 9 bases, with 21 bases between. The CDR3 has 14 residues. The CDR3 here is CSVEGQGGVKVQYF. The CDR3, as DNA: TGCAGCGTTGAGGGGCAGGGTGGAGTTAAGGTGCAGTACTTC.

This chain connects TRBV7-3 to TRBJ2-1; perhaps TRBD1 as D (5 bases). CDR3 length: 15 amino acids. Germline loops: CDR1 SGHTA, CDR2 FQGTGA. The V end was cut by 0 bases, the J end by 1 base, with 7 bases between. The CDR3 loop is CASSLTGDSYNEQFF. The DNA for the CDR3 is TGTGCCAGCAGCTTAACAGGGGATTCCTACAATGAGCAGTTCTTC.

The chain has TRBV19 and TRBJ2-2, with 8 positions matching TRBD1. The CDR3 covers 15 residues. Germline V gives CDR1 LNHDA, CDR2 SQIVND (reference sequence). With V trimmed by 5 bases and J by 1 base, 3 bases remained unmatched. Here the CDR3 DNA reads TGTGCCAGTAGTTCTGGACAGGGGAACACCGGGGAGCTGTTTTTT. Protein sequence: CASSSGQGNTGELFF. Looking up the rest from reference TRBV19 and TRBJ2-2 gives the full variable domain: DGGITQSPKYLFRKEGQNVTLSCEQNLNHDAMYWYRQDPGQGLRLIYYSQIVNDFQKGDIAEGYSVSREKKESFPLTVTSAQKNPTAFYLCASSSGQGNTGELFFGEGSRLTVL.

V and J are TRBV5-7 and TRBJ2-5; 8 bases align to TRBD1. TRBV5-7 is recorded as an ORF, its role being uncertain. With 4 bases clipped from V and 5 bases from J, the junction kept 13 bases outside the gene matches. The CDR3 runs to 16 residues. CDR3 sequence: CASSPWTGRKWETQYF. The CDR3 DNA reads TGTGCCAGCAGCCCATGGACAGGGAGGAAGTGGGAGACCCAGTACTTC.

The rearrangement links TRBV19 to TRBJ2-3; 9 nucleotides line up with TRBD1. CDR3 length equals 17 residues. The J segment lost 0 bases and the V segment lost 7 bases, leaving 11 bases of the junction unmatched. From germline, CDR1 is LNHDA and CDR2 SQIVND (reference sequence). The CDR3 region is CASTPDLGTGSTDTQYF. CDR3 sequence (DNA): TGTGCCAGTACTCCCGACCTCGGGACAGGGAGCACAGATACGCAGTATTTT.

The genes are TRBV7-2 and TRBJ1-5; weak D call: TRBD1 (5 bases). There are 15 residues in the CDR3. Germline-derived CDR1 and CDR2 are SGHTA and FQGNSA. The V end was cut by 4 bases, the J end by 0 bases, with 10 bases between. The CDR3 nucleotides are TGTGCCAGCAGCTACGCCGGGGGTAGCAATCAGCCCCAGCATTTT. Protein: CASSYAGGSNQPQHF.